These 3 T cell receptor beta chains were all obtained from the same sample, sequenced in a study of Ad26.COV2.S vaccination and SARS-CoV-2 variants. The treatment denotes: about 20 received Ad26.COV2.S at low or high dose, single or two shots; 5 received placebo; per-sample allocation not given. Day 63 following the first vaccine or placebo injection was when the samples were taken. Sequencing used immunoSEQ multiplex PCR; TCRdb keeps in-frame clones, though not all of them. The sample has 250,000 to 300,000 clones, 70% to 90% seen once. Sequencing was performed on peripheral blood, taken in a trial of Ad26.COV2.S vaccine versus placebo. The receptors were sampled from a person aged 18 to 59 who received the Ad26.COV2.S COVID-19 vaccine or a placebo.

The chain carries TRBV5-1 and TRBJ2-3; 7 bases align to TRBD2. Germline CDR1 and CDR2: SGHRS and YFSETQ. The CDR3 runs to 15 residues. V lost 3 bases to trimming and J lost 0 bases; unmatched junction nucleotides: 4. CDR3 region: CASSWEGLSTDTQYF. CDR3 DNA: TGCGCCAGCAGCTGGGAGGGACTTAGCACAGATACGCAGTATTTT.

V and J are TRBV6-1 and TRBJ1-2; D may be TRBD1 (5 bases). The CDR3 totals 13 residues. The V and J ends lost 1 base and 8 bases respectively, with 11 bases between them. Germline-derived CDR1 and CDR2 are MNHNS and SASEGT. The DNA for the CDR3 is TGTGCCAGCAGTGAAGTGGCAGGGAACGGCTACACCTTC. As protein: CASSEVAGNGYTF.

J is TRBJ1-1 and V is TRBV7-2, with D tentatively TRBD1 (5 bases). V lost 5 bases to trimming and J lost 6 bases, with 13 bases between them. The germline V gene encodes CDR1 SGHTA and CDR2 FQGNSA. CDR3 length equals 13 residues. The CDR3 protein is CASSLSGGAEAFF. The CDR3 nucleotides read TGTGCCAGCAGCCTTAGCGGAGGGGCTGAAGCTTTCTTT.